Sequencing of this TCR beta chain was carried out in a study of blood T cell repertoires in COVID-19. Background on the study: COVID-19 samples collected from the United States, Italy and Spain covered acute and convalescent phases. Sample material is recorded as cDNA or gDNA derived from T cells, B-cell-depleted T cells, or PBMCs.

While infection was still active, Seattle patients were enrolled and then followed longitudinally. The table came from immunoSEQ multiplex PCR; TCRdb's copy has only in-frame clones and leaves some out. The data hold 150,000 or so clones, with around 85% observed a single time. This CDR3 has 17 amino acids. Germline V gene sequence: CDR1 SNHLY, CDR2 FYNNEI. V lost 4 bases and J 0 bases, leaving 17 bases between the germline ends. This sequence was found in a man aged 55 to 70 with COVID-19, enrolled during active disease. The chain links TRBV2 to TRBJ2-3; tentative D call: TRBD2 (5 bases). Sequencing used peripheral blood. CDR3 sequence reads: CASSGSSVHLSTDTQYF. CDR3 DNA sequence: TGTGCCAGCAGTGGCAGTAGCGTACACCTTAGCACAGATACGCAGTATTTT.